Presented here are 32 T cell receptor beta chains from one specimen sequenced in a study of T cells in Graves' hyperthyroidism and ophthalmopathy. What was amplified from RNA transcripts were TCR beta CDR3 regions. TCR CDR3 regions were first amplified by RT-PCR with HTBI primers. TCRdb fed the multiplex PCR reads into MiXCR, producing one record per CDR3 protein. Counted here are around 620,000 distinct CDR3 sequences, 46% occurring once; the ten biggest clones make up 15% to 20%. Source material: peripheral blood or thyroid tissue (not recorded which). Receptors were obtained from an adult woman with Graves' disease, either hyperthyroidism or ophthalmopathy (not recorded which).

This clonotype showed up many times. The chain combines TRBV13 with TRBJ2-2; D is undetermined. Germline values: CDR1 PRHDT, CDR2 FYEKMQ (reference sequence). The ends were cut back, 3 bases at V and 1 base at J, with 6 bases in the middle. CDR3 length: 14 residues. CDR3 amino acids: CASSFSWNTGELFF. The DNA of the CDR3 is TGTGCCAGCAGCTTTTCTTGGAACACCGGGGAGCTGTTTTTT.

This clonotype was seen repeatedly, ten times or more. The rearrangement joins TRBV7-9 to TRBJ1-2; TRBD1 aligns across 9 bases. CDR1 and CDR2 (germline): SEHNR, FQNEAQ (reference sequence). This CDR3 has 15 amino acids. V was pared by 4 bases and J by 7 bases, with 10 bases of the junction left unmatched. This chain's CDR3 is CASSSGDRAVSGYTF. CDR3 nucleotide sequence: TGTGCCAGCAGCTCGGGGGACAGGGCCGTTTCTGGCTACACCTTC.

The V call is TRBV4-1, the J call TRBJ2-5; D unresolved. The V gene's germline CDR1 is MGHRA and CDR2 YSYEKL. This CDR3 is 13 amino acids long. V lost 2 bases and J 0 bases, leaving 4 bases between the germline ends. This CDR3 reads CASSQSNQETQYF. CDR3 DNA sequence: TGCGCCAGCAGCCAAAGTAACCAAGAGACCCAGTACTTC.

The chain has TRBV2 and TRBJ2-7; 10 bases are a match to TRBD2. With V trimmed by 3 bases and J by 5 bases, 7 bases remained unmatched. There are 15 residues in the CDR3. Germline V lookup: CDR1 SNHLY, CDR2 FYNNEI. This CDR3 is CASSESRTSGHEQYF. For the CDR3, the DNA is TGTGCCAGCAGTGAGTCTAGGACTAGCGGCCACGAGCAGTACTTC.

The chain employs TRBV6-4 and TRBJ1-5; D possibly corresponds to TRBD1 (5 bases). The CDR3 loop spans 16 amino acids. From germline, CDR1 is MRHNA and CDR2 SNTAGT. The ends were cut back, 0 bases at V and 8 bases at J, with 17 bases in the middle. The CDR3 nucleotides are TGTGCCAGCAGTGACTCGACGGGGGGTATGGCTGAGCCCCAGCATTTT. Its translation is CASSDSTGGMAEPQHF.

This chain uses TRBV6-2 or TRBV6-3 with TRBJ2-2; 14 nucleotides align to TRBD2. This CDR3 spans 19 amino acids. From germline, CDR1 is MNHEY and CDR2 SVGEGT. The junction had 13 bases not matched to a gene; V was cut back by 5 bases and J by 5 bases. Written as DNA, the CDR3 is TGTGCCAGCAGTGAAGAGGGACTAGCGGGAGTATTTGGGACCGGGGAGCTGTTTTTT. Amino acids: CASSEEGLAGVFGTGELFF.

The chain links TRBV20-1 to TRBJ2-7; possible D gene TRBD1, 6 bases. This CDR3 is built from 12 residues. In germline, CDR1 is DFQATT, CDR2 SNEGSKA (reference sequence). V was cut by 7 bases and J by 4 bases, with 14 bases left in between. CDR3 DNA sequence: TGCAGTGTCCCTGGGCAGGGGTACGAGCAGTACTTC. Translation gives CSVPGQGYEQYF.

The chain recombines TRBV14 with TRBJ1-1, with 8 bases matching TRBD1. The germline V gene has CDR1 SGHDN and CDR2 FVKESK. The CDR3 totals 16 residues. Trimming took 6 bases from V and 0 from J; bases not matched to a gene: 9. Written as DNA, the CDR3 is TGTGCCAGCAGTAAGAAAGCAGGGGGCTTGAACACTGAAGCTTTCTTT. This sequence encodes CASSKKAGGLNTEAFF.

The rearrangement links TRBV27 to TRBJ1-4; maybe TRBD1 (5 bases). V dropped 0 bases and J dropped 4 bases, with 24 bases sitting between them. The germline V gene encodes CDR1 MNHEY and CDR2 SMNVEV (reference sequence). The CDR3 runs 20 residues. This chain's CDR3 is CASSLSPPQGTGTINEKLFF. The CDR3, as DNA: TGTGCCAGCAGTTTATCGCCCCCCCAGGGTACGGGGACTATTAATGAAAAACTGTTTTTT.

The chain uses TRBV7-2 and TRBJ2-6, with D uncertain. Trimming stripped 1 base from V and 0 bases from J, with 10 bases between. Germline lookup yields CDR1 SGHTA and CDR2 FQGNSA. The CDR3 runs 17 residues. CDR3 DNA sequence: TGTGCCAGCAGCTTAGTCGACACGACCTCTGGGGCCAACGTCCTGACTTTC. This codes for CASSLVDTTSGANVLTF. Full variable domain (remainder filled in from reference TRBV7-2 and TRBJ2-6): GAGVSQSPSNKVTEKGKDVELRCDPISGHTALYWYRQSLGQGLEFLIYFQGNSAPDKSGLPSDRFSAERTGGSVSTLTIQRTQQEDSAVYLCASSLVDTTSGANVLTFGAGSRLTVL.

Many counts were recorded for this clonotype. The V call is TRBV11-2, the J call TRBJ2-2; D unresolved. V shed 5 bases and J shed 0 bases, with 13 bases lying between them. Germline lookup yields CDR1 SGHAT and CDR2 FQNNGV. The CDR3 sequence is 16 residues long. This CDR3 is CASSPRGTANTGELFF. CDR3 bases: TGTGCCAGCAGCCCCCGAGGCACAGCGAACACCGGGGAGCTGTTTTTT.

The chain joins TRBV10-3 to TRBJ2-5, with D possibly called TRBD1 or TRBD2 (5 bases each). V lost 2 bases and J lost 7, with 14 bases in between. The CDR3 spans 14 residues. Germline assignment: CDR1 ENHRY and CDR2 SYGVKD. In DNA form, the CDR3 reads TGTGCCATCAGTGAGGAGGGGCTCAGTTCGACCCAGTACTTC. Protein sequence: CAISEEGLSSTQYF.

The gene calls are TRBV29-1 and TRBJ1-1; D ambiguous. Per germline, CDR1 SQVTM and CDR2 ANQGSEA. The CDR3 sequence is 14 residues long. CDR3 bases: TGCATCGCCGGGCCGGCTGGGTTGAGCACTGAAGCTTTCTTT. Translating it yields CIAGPAGLSTEAFF.

The V and J genes are TRBV7-2 and TRBJ1-1; unclear D gene. Germline assignment: CDR1 SGHTA and CDR2 FQGNSA. This CDR3 region has 12 residues. The V end was cut by 3 bases, the J end by 5 bases, with 7 bases between. The CDR3 nucleotides are TGTGCCAGCAGCTTCAAAGGTACTGAAGCTTTCTTT. Amino acids: CASSFKGTEAFF.

This clonotype was seen ten or more times. The chain links TRBV5-1 to TRBJ2-7, with a weak D call TRBD1 (6 bases). Trimming left V 0 bases short and J 2 bases short, with 18 bases between. The CDR3 consists of 17 residues. The germline V gene has CDR1 SGHRS and CDR2 YFSETQ. CDR3 sequence (DNA): TGCGCCAGCAGCTTGGCCCCGGGACAAGAATTTACCTACGAGCAGTACTTC. This encodes CASSLAPGQEFTYEQYF.

The sample holds many counts of this clonotype. This chain links TRBV12-3 or TRBV12-4 with TRBJ2-5; 8 positions agree with TRBD1. The CDR3 length is 15 residues. The V segment lost 0 bases and the J segment 5 bases; nucleotides outside the gene matches: 5. The DNA for the CDR3 is TGTGCCAGCAGTTTAGCGACAGGGGTTCGGGAGACCCAGTACTTC. This gives the protein CASSLATGVRETQYF.

The gene calls are TRBV11-2 and TRBJ2-7, with TRBD2 identical over 8 bases. V dropped 0 bases and J dropped 3; count of bases not matched to a gene: 7. In germline, CDR1 is SGHAT, CDR2 FQNNGV. There are 16 residues in the CDR3. This CDR3 reads CASSLDLAAGGYEQYF. The CDR3 bases are TGTGCCAGCAGCTTAGATCTGGCCGCGGGAGGCTACGAGCAGTACTTC. Full variable domain (remainder filled in from reference TRBV11-2 and TRBJ2-7): EAGVAQSPRYKIIEKRQSVAFWCNPISGHATLYWYQQILGQGPKLLIQFQNNGVVDDSQLPKDRFSAERLKGVDSTLKIQPAKLEDSAVYLCASSLDLAAGGYEQYFGPGTRLTVT.

The chain uses TRBV30 and TRBJ1-5, with D unclear. Germline CDR1 GTSNPN, CDR2 SVGIG (reference sequence). The CDR3 is 16 residues long. V dropped 0 bases and J dropped 0 bases, with 12 bases sitting between them. CDR3 protein: CAWSVGASYSNQPQHF. DNA of the CDR3: TGTGCCTGGAGTGTCGGCGCCTCCTATAGCAATCAGCCCCAGCATTTT.

This clonotype was seen at least ten times. The CDR3: CATSRDPQESYEQYF. The CDR3 DNA sequence: TGTGCCACCAGCAGAGATCCTCAGGAGAGCTACGAGCAGTACTTC. V usage is TRBV15 and J usage is TRBJ2-7, with D hard to call. The CDR3 is 15 residues long. Germline CDR1 and CDR2: LNHNV and YYDKDF (reference sequence). V was clipped by 0 bases and J by 3 bases, with 12 bases between them.

This clonotype turned up a few times. The V gene is TRBV20-1, the J gene TRBJ2-6; D gene unclear. The germline CDR1 and CDR2 sequences are DFQATT and SNEGSKA (reference sequence). The V end was cut by 3 bases, the J end by 0 bases, with 9 bases between. The CDR3 is 15 amino acids. CDR3 in amino acids: CSARGSISGANVLTF. In nucleotides, the CDR3 is TGCAGTGCTAGGGGGTCGATCTCTGGGGCCAACGTCCTGACTTTC.

Worth noting for this clonotype: This sequence may be a read error, since a much larger clone differs from it by one base. V usage is TRBV4-1 and J usage is TRBJ2-7; D ambiguous. The CDR3 sequence is 15 residues long. Per the germline V gene, CDR1 is MGHRA and CDR2 is YSYEKL. CDR3 region: CASSPFTIGSYDQYF. The CDR3 DNA is TGCGCCAGCAGCCCCTTTACAATCGGCTCCTACGATCAGTACTTC.

This clonotype was seen repeatedly, ten times or more. The V gene is TRBV5-6, the J gene TRBJ2-7; TRBD2 aligns across 7 bases. V shed 0 bases and J 2 bases; nucleotides not matched to a gene: 5. From germline, CDR1 is SGHDT and CDR2 YYEEEE. The CDR3 sequence is 15 residues long. In DNA form, the CDR3 reads TGTGCCAGCAGCTTGGAGGCGGGAGTAACCTACGAGCAGTACTTC. Residues: CASSLEAGVTYEQYF.

The V gene is TRBV7-9, the J gene TRBJ1-3, with a weak D call TRBD1 (6 bases). Germline values: CDR1 SEHNR, CDR2 FQNEAQ (reference sequence). V was pared by 6 bases and J by 3 bases, with 18 bases between. CDR3 length: 16 amino acids. The CDR3 sequence is CASSLGSTGNGNTIYF. DNA for the CDR3: TGTGCCAGCAGTTTGGGATCCACAGGGAATGGAAACACCATATATTTT.

The chain joins TRBV15 to TRBJ1-3, with TRBD1 as a possible D gene (5 bases). The CDR3 loop spans 15 amino acids. Per germline, CDR1 LNHNV and CDR2 YYDKDF (reference sequence). V shed 3 bases and J shed 0 bases, with 9 bases lying between them. CDR3 DNA sequence: TGTGCCACCAGCAGGTCAGGGAGCTCTGGAAACACCATATATTTT. Amino acids: CATSRSGSSGNTIYF.

The J gene is TRBJ2-5, the V gene TRBV10-3; D perhaps matches TRBD1 (5 bases). Germline-derived CDR1 and CDR2 are ENHRY and SYGVKD. CDR3 length: 16 residues. Trimming took 0 bases from V and 5 from J, leaving 16 bases between them. In nucleotides, the CDR3 is TGTGCCATCAGTGAGTCGAACGCAGGGATGATGGAGACCCAGTACTTC. It is translated as CAISESNAGMMETQYF.

The gene calls are TRBV10-1 and TRBJ1-1; TRBD1 might be the D (6 bases). The V gene's germline CDR1 is WNHNN and CDR2 SYGVQD (reference sequence). The CDR3 is 14 residues long. With 4 bases removed from V and 9 bases from J, the gap between germline ends came to 18 bases. CDR3 sequence: CASSGPRPGDKAFF. CDR3 in DNA: TGCGCCAGCAGTGGACCAAGGCCAGGGGATAAAGCTTTCTTT.

The genes are TRBV19 and TRBJ1-3, with D possibly matching TRBD1 (5 bases). Trimming took off 7 bases at V and 0 bases at J, with 13 bases between the two ends. Germline CDR1 reads LNHDA; CDR2 reads SQIVND (reference sequence). This CDR3 contains 15 residues. The CDR3 sequence: CASIPGPISGNTIYF. DNA of the CDR3: TGTGCCAGTATCCCGGGACCGATCTCTGGAAACACCATATATTTT.

The chain recombines TRBV29-1 with TRBJ2-7; 9 nucleotides match TRBD1. Germline V lookup: CDR1 SQVTM, CDR2 ANQGSEA. The V gene end was trimmed by 4 bases and the J gene end by 0 bases; junction bases not matched to a gene: 7. This CDR3 comprises 15 residues. In DNA, the CDR3 is TGCAGCGTTGGAGCCTGGGGACAGGGCTCCTACGAGCAGTACTTC. Translated: CSVGAWGQGSYEQYF.

The V and J genes are TRBV11-1 and TRBJ1-2; 8 nucleotides align to TRBD1. Looked up from germline, CDR1 is SGHAT and CDR2 is FQDESV (reference sequence). This CDR3 contains 18 residues. With V trimmed by 4 bases and J by 4 bases, 17 bases remained unmatched. The CDR3 region is CASSSLTGTGEEAYGYTF. The CDR3 coding sequence is TGTGCCAGCAGCTCACTGACCGGGACAGGCGAAGAGGCCTATGGCTACACCTTC.

Comment on this clonotype: A clone one base away is much larger, so this may be a read error. The genes are TRBV7-9 and TRBJ2-7; no clear D. Germline CDR1 and CDR2: SEHNR and FQNEAQ (reference sequence). CDR3 length: 14 amino acids. Trimming removed 5 bases from V and 3 bases from J, with 14 bases in between. The chain's CDR3 is CASSVGPVDYEQYF. The CDR3 nucleotides are TGTGCCAGCAGCGTTGGTCCAGTCGACTACGAGCAGTACTTC.

V and J are TRBV7-9 and TRBJ1-6, with TRBD1 matching 8 bases. Per the germline V gene, CDR1 is SEHNR and CDR2 is FQNEAQ (reference sequence). The CDR3 has 16 residues. J lost 7 bases, V lost 5 bases, and 10 bases had no gene match. The DNA for the CDR3 is TGTGCCAGCAGCCAGACCCCAGGGGGCGAGAATTCACCCCTCCACTTT. Its translation: CASSQTPGGENSPLHF.

This chain connects TRBV20-1 to TRBJ1-5, with D tentatively TRBD1 (5 bases). Germline V lookup: CDR1 DFQATT, CDR2 SNEGSKA (reference sequence). V gave up 6 bases and J gave up 0 bases, with 18 bases separating them. This CDR3 is built from 16 residues. The CDR3 sequence: CSASSLDSYSNQPQHF. CDR3 DNA sequence: TGCAGTGCCAGCAGCCTCGACAGCTATAGCAATCAGCCCCAGCATTTT.